This is a list of T cell receptor beta chains from one sample in a study of beta chain features in type 1 diabetes. Generated by immunoSEQ multiplex PCR, the TCRdb table keeps only in-frame clones and is missing some. This table has hundreds of thousands of clones, about 16% appearing once. Sequencing was done on a sample of naive CD4+ T cells from blood. Receptors originate from a man younger than 35 in good health. CDR3s leave out the opening cysteine and the closing phenylalanine or tryptophan. The D gene is left open where the match is weak.

d_call,v_call,cdr3_aa
NA,TRBV30,AWSPRSGEQY
NA,TRBV28,ASSLWVGSYNEQF
TRBD1,TRBV4-3,ASSQLPGQDYSGELF
TRBD1,TRBV7-2,ASSPQGAIANYGYT
TRBD2,TRBV27,ASRRRTSDTDTQY
NA,TRBV30,AWSVRVNTEAF
TRBD2,TRBV4-3,ASSQGTSGLRGNEQF
NA,TRBV10-3,AISDQANTGELF
NA,TRBV2,ASKTYEQY
NA,TRBV5-1,ASSLLPTASGANVLT
NA,TRBV28,ASSLSVSGANVLT
TRBD1,TRBV4-3,ASSQEFYGQALF
TRBD2,TRBV27,ASSLRPGLAGKQETQY
NA,TRBV10-3,AISEGTSENTEAF
TRBD2,TRBV9,ASSVVGTSGRALSYEQY
NA,TRBV12-5,ASALEGRNQPQH
NA,TRBV29-1,SVEGYRGQGNGYT
TRBD1,TRBV4-1,ASSNMGSSRQGNTEAF
NA,TRBV7-2,ASSSGGRAAF
NA,TRBV11-3,ASSLGSHRENTEAF
NA,TRBV9,ASSVPGLGARYT
NA,TRBV27,ASTDWGGPYGYT
TRBD2,TRBV9,ASSVVLAGGQETQY
TRBD1,TRBV28,ASSSGTGGPYGYT
NA,TRBV5-1,ASSLLSGKDTQY
TRBD1,TRBV7-6,ASSRGQGLSTGELF
NA,TRBV6-1,ASSEQGYGYT
NA,TRBV2,ASRLDGAGNTEAF
NA,TRBV28,ASSGGTPDTQY
NA,TRBV7-8,ASSYWGSQNYNEQF
NA,TRBV23-1,ASSQSCQGYEQY
TRBD1,TRBV6-6,ASSYPTGFGYT
TRBD1,TRBV7-2,ASSTGTVRETQY
NA,TRBV28,ASSRRGGTDTQY
NA,TRBV9,ASSPGPNIDNEQF
NA,TRBV19,ASSPTQARGNSPLH
TRBD1,TRBV29-1,SVRQGIGIGNTIY
NA,TRBV5-1,ASSESVTQY
NA,TRBV5-4,ASSEQGRNTEAF
NA,TRBV7-3,ASRESSSSDTQY
NA,TRBV5-1,ASSLNGRQETQY
NA,TRBV18,ASSYRPTEAF
TRBD1,TRBV28,ASNDQGQRLYNEQF
NA,TRBV11-3,ASSLAGGRTGELF
NA,TRBV11-2,ASSPIQRPSSYEQY
NA,TRBV19,ASSNPGTANYGYT
NA,TRBV7-2,ASSLVPPGSRLTEAF
NA,TRBV2,ASSAQAPRRETQY
NA,TRBV28,ASSPALAYEQY
TRBD1,TRBV7-2,ASSLGQGSGANVLT
TRBD1,TRBV27,ASSLQGSVVREKLF
NA,TRBV5-1,ASSLDRNGYT
TRBD1,TRBV19,ASSWDRSYEQY
NA,TRBV21-1,ASSPSTRSDEQF
TRBD2,TRBV9,ASSVASGNTDTQY